Below are 14 T cell receptor beta chains sequenced from a single sample in a study of siplizumab effects on memory and regulatory T cells. Method: immunoSEQ multiplex PCR; TCRdb's copy keeps in-frame clones and lacks some. The sample yields 90,000 to 150,000 clones, just over 90% seen once. The sequenced material came from non-Treg CD4+ T cells sorted from blood. The receptors originated from a human donor in good health.

The J gene is TRBJ2-3, the V gene TRBV4-2; TRBD2 agrees at 8 bases. V was clipped by 1 base and J by 3 bases; unmatched bases: 3. Looked up from germline, CDR1 is LGHNA and CDR2 is YNFKEQ. This CDR3 has 15 residues. CDR3 protein: CASSQAPGGTDTQYF. The CDR3 DNA reads as TGTGCCAGCAGCCAAGCCCCGGGGGGGACAGATACGCAGTATTTT.

The chain carries TRBV7-2 and TRBJ2-1; 7 bases are shared with TRBD1. The CDR3 covers 11 residues. The junction had 3 bases not matched to a gene; V was cut back by 7 bases and J by 9 bases. CDR1 is SGHTA, CDR2 FQGNSA, per germline. For the CDR3, the DNA is TGTGCCAGCAACAGGGGATTTGAGCAGTTCTTC. Its translation is CASNRGFEQFF.

The CDR3 loop is CASSQEGESQPQHF. Here the CDR3 DNA reads TGCGCCAGCAGCCAAGAGGGGGAGTCCCAGCCCCAGCATTTT. The rearrangement links TRBV4-3 to TRBJ1-5; D possibly corresponds to TRBD1 (5 bases). Germline V gene lookup returns CDR1 LGHNA and CDR2 YSLEER. V was trimmed by 0 bases and J by 7 bases, leaving 10 bases between them. CDR3 size: 14 residues.

The chain joins TRBV11-2 to TRBJ2-5; 11 positions agree with TRBD2. Germline trimming cut 3 bases from V and 2 bases from J; bases unmatched to any gene: 5. Per the germline V gene, CDR1 is SGHAT and CDR2 is FQNNGV. The CDR3 is 16 residues long. The CDR3 coding sequence is TGTGCCAGCAGCTTTACTAGCGGGGGTGATCAAGAGACCCAGTACTTC. Residues: CASSFTSGGDQETQYF.

The V call is TRBV7-2, the J call TRBJ2-5; no firm D call. The ends were cut back, 5 bases at V and 5 bases at J, with 9 bases in the middle. CDR1 and CDR2 from the germline V gene are SGHTA and FQGNSA. The CDR3 loop spans 12 amino acids. CDR3 DNA: TGTGCCAGCAGCCGGCGAGGTGAGACCCAGTACTTC. Its translation: CASSRRGETQYF.

The V and J genes are TRBV5-4 and TRBJ2-2; 7 bases are a match to TRBD1. Germline CDR1 reads SGHNT; CDR2 reads YYREEE (reference sequence). The trim removed 2 bases at V and 5 bases at J, leaving 6 bases unmatched. The CDR3 spans 15 residues. In nucleotides, the CDR3 is TGTGCCAGCAGCTTAGACAGGGCCCGAACCGGGGAGCTGTTTTTT. Protein sequence: CASSLDRARTGELFF.

The chain has TRBV19 and TRBJ1-5; the match to TRBD1 covers 7 bases. The germline V gene has CDR1 LNHDA and CDR2 SQIVND (reference sequence). The CDR3 has 14 residues. Here the CDR3 DNA reads TGTGTCGCGGGGGGAGACAGGGCGGATCAGCCCCAGCATTTT. The encoded protein is CVAGGDRADQPQHF.

In its sample, this clone was seen a few times. The chain carries TRBV27 and TRBJ1-1, with 7 bases lining up with TRBD1. The CDR3 length is 16 residues. The germline V gene has CDR1 MNHEY and CDR2 SMNVEV (reference sequence). J lost 1 base, V lost 6 bases, and 11 bases had no gene match. CDR3 loop: CASSQIRQGWNTEAFF. The CDR3 bases are TGTGCCAGCAGCCAAATACGACAGGGATGGAACACTGAAGCTTTCTTT.

The chain couples TRBV29-1 to TRBJ2-3, with D possibly matching TRBD2 (6 bases). Trimming shortened V by 5 bases and J by 0 bases, and 12 bases separated the two germline ends. Germline CDR1 SQVTM, CDR2 ANQGSEA. CDR3 size: 14 residues. The CDR3 sequence is CSVTPGTSTDTQYF. The CDR3 bases are TGCAGCGTTACTCCGGGGACTAGCACAGATACGCAGTATTTT.

This chain uses TRBV13 with TRBJ1-1; a weak D match, TRBD1 (5 bases). Deletions cut 0 bases from V and 5 bases from J, with 16 bases between. CDR1 is PRHDT, CDR2 FYEKMQ, per germline (reference sequence). CDR3 size: 16 residues. Here the CDR3 reads CASSLGGTRGGTEAFF. The CDR3 DNA follows: TGTGCCAGCAGCTTAGGAGGCACAAGGGGTGGAACTGAAGCTTTCTTT.

CDR3 protein: CASSSPGPWFF. The CDR3 DNA follows: TGTGCCAGCAGCTCCCCGGGACCATGGTTCTTC. V is TRBV7-2 and J is TRBJ2-1; D tentatively fits TRBD1 or TRBD2 (5 bases each). CDR1 and CDR2 from the germline V gene are SGHTA and FQGNSA. The V end lost 4 bases, the J end lost 15 bases, and 13 bases lay between the germline ends. This CDR3 is built from 11 residues.

This rearrangement joins TRBV15 to TRBJ2-2, with 7 bases identical to TRBD2. Germline CDR1 is LNHNV and CDR2 is YYDKDF (reference sequence). CDR3 length: 16 residues. The junction had 4 bases not matched to a gene; V was cut back by 2 bases and J by 1 base. CDR3 sequence reads: CATSRQTSLNTGELFF. The CDR3, as DNA: TGTGCCACCAGCAGACAGACTAGCCTGAACACCGGGGAGCTGTTTTTT.

The rearrangement links TRBV7-9 to TRBJ1-2, with D possibly TRBD1 on 5 matching bases. V dropped 1 base and J dropped 3 bases, with 9 bases sitting between them. The CDR3 is 14 residues long. Germline V gene data show CDR1 as SEHNR and CDR2 as FQNEAQ (reference sequence). CDR3 sequence reads: CASSLETVYYGYTF. The DNA for the CDR3 is TGTGCCAGCAGCTTAGAGACAGTCTACTATGGCTACACCTTC.

The rearrangement links TRBV19 to TRBJ1-3; no clear D. The CDR3 consists of 13 residues. The germline gives CDR1 LNHDA, CDR2 SQIVND (reference sequence). The V end lost 5 bases, the J end lost 2 bases, and 7 bases lay between the germline ends. CDR3 sequence: CASSAAAGNTIYF. The DNA for the CDR3 is TGTGCCAGTAGTGCGGCTGCTGGAAACACCATATATTTT.